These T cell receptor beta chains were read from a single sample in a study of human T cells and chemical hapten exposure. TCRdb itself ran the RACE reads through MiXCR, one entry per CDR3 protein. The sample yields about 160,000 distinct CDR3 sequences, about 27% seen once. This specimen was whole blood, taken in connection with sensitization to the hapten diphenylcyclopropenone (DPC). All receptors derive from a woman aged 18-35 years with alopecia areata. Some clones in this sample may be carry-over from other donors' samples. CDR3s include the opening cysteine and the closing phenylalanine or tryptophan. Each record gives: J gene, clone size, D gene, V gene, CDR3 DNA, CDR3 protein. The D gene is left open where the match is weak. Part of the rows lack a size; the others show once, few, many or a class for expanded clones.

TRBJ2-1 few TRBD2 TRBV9 TGTGCCAGCAGCGTACTAGCGGAGTTCTACAATGAGCAGTTCTTC CASSVLAEFYNEQFF
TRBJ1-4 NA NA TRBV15 TGTGCCACCAGTCCGGGGACAACTAATGAAAAACTGTTTTTT CATSPGTTNEKLFF
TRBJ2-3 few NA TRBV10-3 TGTGCCATCAGTGCGACGGCAACGACAGATACGCAGTATTTT CAISATATTDTQYF
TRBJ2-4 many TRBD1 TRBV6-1 TGTGCCAGCAGTGAACAGGCAGGGGGCTCGGACATTCAGTACTTC CASSEQAGGSDIQYF
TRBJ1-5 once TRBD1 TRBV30 TGTGCCTGGAGTGGACAGGGCGTTCAGCCCCAGCATTTT CAWSGQGVQPQHF
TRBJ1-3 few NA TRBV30 TGTGCCTGGAGCGGGAACAGCGCTGGAAACACCATATATTTT CAWSGNSAGNTIYF
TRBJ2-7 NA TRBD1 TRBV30 TGTGCCTGGAGTGCCCCGGGACAGCCGCCCTACGAGCAGTACTTC CAWSAPGQPPYEQYF
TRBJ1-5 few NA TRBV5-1 TGCGCCAGCAGCTTGGGTGGGAGTGGAGATCAGCCCCAGCATTTT CASSLGGSGDQPQHF
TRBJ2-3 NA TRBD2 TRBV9 TGTGCCAGCAGCCCTCGGTCCACCGGGACTAGCGGGGTCTTGGGAGATACGCAGTATTTT CASSPRSTGTSGVLGDTQYF
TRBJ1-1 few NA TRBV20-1 TGCAGTGCTTACAGGGAGGGTGAAGCTTTCTTT CSAYREGEAFF
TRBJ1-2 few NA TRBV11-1 TGTGCCAGCAGCTTATCGAGCCTTAACTATGGCTACACCTTC CASSLSSLNYGYTF
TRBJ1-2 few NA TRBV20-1 TGCAGTGCTAGAGATATTGGCAGAATTCATGGCTACACCTTC CSARDIGRIHGYTF
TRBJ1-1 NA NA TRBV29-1 TGCAGCGTTGTTCAGTTGAACACTGAAGCTTTCTTT CSVVQLNTEAFF
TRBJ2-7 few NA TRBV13 TGTGCCAGCAGCTTATCGGGGCAGGGACGCGCCGAGCAGTACTTC CASSLSGQGRAEQYF
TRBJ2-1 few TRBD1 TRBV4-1 TGCGCCAGCAGCCCGGGACAGAAGCAGTTCTTC CASSPGQKQFF
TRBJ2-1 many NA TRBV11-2 TGTGCCAGCAGCTCGGGACCCTGGGGGTTCTTC CASSSGPWGFF
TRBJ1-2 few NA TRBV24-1 TGTGCCACCAGTGACCGATACTATGGCTACACCTTC CATSDRYYGYTF
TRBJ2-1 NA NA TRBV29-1 TGCAGCGCCGGAGGTTTCGCCGTTAATGAGCAGTTCTTC CSAGGFAVNEQFF
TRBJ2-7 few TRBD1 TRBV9 TGTGCCAGCAGCGTAGGGGACAGCTTATCCTACGAGCAGTACTTC CASSVGDSLSYEQYF
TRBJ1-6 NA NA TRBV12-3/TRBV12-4 TGTGCCAGCAGTTTAGCGGAGGCGTCACCCCTCCACTTT CASSLAEASPLHF